Each of the 21 T cell receptor beta chains below was sequenced from the same sample in a study of molecular identifiers for immune sequencing clone quantification listed by TCRdb under 2018. Library construction relied on PCR. The data were produced on an Illumina HiSeq 4000. TCRdb reanalyzed the raw reads on its own, using fastp at Q25 for trimming and MiXCR for clone calling, and kept in-frame beta chains. When rows share a CDR3 protein, they turn into one entry using the most common DNA and genes. In all, the sample holds approximately 54,000 distinct CDR3 sequences, and under 30% of those were seen once. The ten largest clonotypes hold around 2% of the sample. The sequencing sample was made of naive CD8+ T cells from blood, with Jurkat cell RNA spiked in. Read against the paper, the sample's cell subset or site label means: FACS-sorted CD8+CD4-CCR7+CD45RA+ naive T cells. The receptor source for this set is a human donor in good health. Some libraries in this study had Jurkat cell RNA spiked in.

This clonotype was found many times. V gene TRBV12-3 or TRBV12-4 combines with J gene TRBJ2-5; 7 nucleotides align to TRBD2. V shed 6 bases, J shed 7 bases, and the junction held 11 bases outside the gene matches. The CDR3 runs 14 residues. The CDR3 DNA reads TGTGCCAGCAGCTGGGACTACCGTGAGGGGACCCAGTACTTC. This encodes CASSWDYREGTQYF.

Many counts were recorded for this clonotype. The J gene is TRBJ2-5, the V gene TRBV15; tentative D call: TRBD1 (5 bases). CDR1 LNHNV and CDR2 YYDKDF come from the germline V gene (reference sequence). There are 13 residues in the CDR3. Trimming pared 2 bases from V and 1 base from J, leaving 5 bases between. CDR3 amino acids: CATSRRGQETQYF. Here the CDR3 DNA reads TGTGCCACCAGCAGAAGGGGCCAAGAGACCCAGTACTTC.

On this clonotype: A much larger clone lies one base from this, so it may be a read error. The conserved phenylalanine or tryptophan normally closing the CDR3 is absent here, so this likely arose from a read error. The J gene is TRBJ2-5, the V gene TRBV7-6; D possibly corresponds to TRBD2 (5 bases). Germline CDR1 reads SGHVS; CDR2 reads FNYEAQ. The CDR3 length is 15 residues. Trimming took off 5 bases at V and 0 bases at J, with 13 bases between the two ends. CDR3 coding DNA: TGTGCCAGCAGCCCTATAGCGTCGTACCAAGAGACCCAGTACTAC. It is translated as CASSPIASYQETQYY.

On this clonotype: This may stem from a read error, because a much larger clone lies one nucleotide away. The V and J genes are TRBV27 and TRBJ2-5; TRBD1 matches 7 bases. The CDR3 loop spans 14 amino acids. Germline CDR1 is MNHEY and CDR2 is SMNVEV (reference sequence). CDR3 loop: CTSRLGVRGETQYF. The CDR3 bases are TGTACCAGCAGATTGGGGGTCAGGGGGGAGACCCAGTACTTC.

Worth noting for this clonotype: A read error may be the cause here, since a much bigger clone is one base away. The chain recombines TRBV27 with TRBJ2-3; TRBD2 aligns across 11 bases. Germline V CDR1 and CDR2: MNHEY, SMNVEV (reference sequence). The CDR3 consists of 16 residues. CDR3 sequence reads: CARSSLLAGDTDTQYF. The DNA for the CDR3 is TGTGCCAGAAGTTCACTACTAGCGGGGGACACAGATACGCAGTATTTT.

This clonotype came up once. One base away lies a much larger clone, so this may be a sequencing read error. The chain couples TRBV28 to TRBJ1-5; D is unclear. Trimming pared 9 bases from V and 1 base from J, leaving 13 bases between. Germline V gives CDR1 MDHEN, CDR2 SYDVKM. The CDR3 runs 14 residues. The CDR3 region has the DNA TGTGCCAGAAGTGTAGTGGAAAGCAATCAGCCCCAGCATTTT. Its protein product is CARSVVESNQPQHF.

This clonotype was detected many times. This chain's CDR3 is CASSFGGYEQYF. The CDR3 coding sequence is TGTGCCAGCAGTTTCGGGGGCTACGAGCAGTACTTC. This rearrangement joins TRBV27 to TRBJ2-7; the D gene is possibly TRBD2 (6 bases). This CDR3 is 12 amino acids long. Trimming left V 3 bases short and J 3 bases short, with 6 bases between. Germline V lookup: CDR1 MNHEY, CDR2 SMNVEV (reference sequence).

The chain joins TRBV13 to TRBJ1-1, with D unclear. The V end was cut by 8 bases, the J end by 0 bases, with 7 bases between. The CDR3 runs 12 residues. Germline V CDR1 and CDR2: PRHDT, FYEKMQ (reference sequence). CDR3 sequence: CASGTLNTEAFF. In DNA form, the CDR3 reads TGTGCCAGCGGCACCCTGAACACTGAAGCTTTCTTT.

DNA of the CDR3: TGCAGTGCTAGGCTGGTAGCGGGGGCGTCCTACGAGCAGTACTTC. Translated, it gives CSARLVAGASYEQYF. This sequence joins TRBV20-1 and TRBJ2-7; the match to TRBD2 covers 9 bases. The CDR3 is 15 residues long. The germline CDR1 and CDR2 sequences are DFQATT and SNEGSKA (reference sequence). The trim removed 3 bases at V and 1 base at J, leaving 7 bases unmatched.

The chain couples TRBV27 to TRBJ2-1; 10 nucleotides agree with TRBD2. Trimming at V came to 3 bases and at J to 7 bases, leaving 3 bases not matched to a gene. CDR1 and CDR2 (germline): MNHEY, SMNVEV (reference sequence). The CDR3 has 14 residues. The chain's CDR3 is CASSFGTSANEQFF. The CDR3, as DNA: TGTGCCAGCAGTTTCGGGACTAGCGCAAATGAGCAGTTCTTC.

This clonotype was seen only once. A much larger clone sits a single nucleotide away, making a read error possible. This chain uses TRBV5-1 with TRBJ1-5; D perhaps matches TRBD1 (5 bases). Germline CDR1 SGHRS, CDR2 YFSETQ. The CDR3 covers 15 residues. The CDR3 nucleotides read TGCCCCAGCAGCGCCGGGGACCTCAGCAATCAGCCCCAGCATTTT. This encodes CPSSAGDLSNQPQHF.

This clonotype was picked up a small number of times. This may come from a read error, since a much larger clone is one base off. The chain recombines TRBV28 with TRBJ1-5, with 10 bases aligning to TRBD1. This CDR3 is 18 amino acids long. CDR1 and CDR2 (germline): MDHEN, SYDVKM. The CDR3 is CASSSVVSGTGVSQPQQF. CDR3 DNA: TGTGCCAGCAGTAGCGTCGTCTCTGGGACAGGGGTTAGTCAGCCCCAGCAATTT.

Notes on this clonotype: Germline and junction disagree at one end, which may indicate a read error. This rearrangement joins TRBV9 to TRBJ2-7, with 7 bases identical to TRBD2. CDR1 and CDR2 (germline): SGDLS, YYNGEE. CDR3 length: 15 residues. The CDR3 sequence is CASSVAAGEVYERYF. CDR3 DNA sequence: TGTGCCAGCAGCGTAGCGGCGGGGGAAGTCTACGAGCGGTACTTC. Drawing the rest from reference TRBV9 and TRBJ2-7, the complete variable domain is DSGVTQTPKHLITATGQRVTLRCSPRSGDLSVYWYQQSLDQGLQFLIQYYNGEERAKGNILERFSAQQFPDLHSELNLSSLELGDSALYFCASSVAAGEVYERYFGPGTRLTVT.

Details on this clonotype: A much larger clone differs by one base, so this may be a read error. V gene TRBV20-1 combines with J gene TRBJ1-3, with D tentatively TRBD1 (5 bases). The CDR3 is 14 amino acids. Trimming took off 3 bases at V and 1 base at J, with 10 bases between the two ends. Germline V gene sequence: CDR1 DFQATT, CDR2 SNEGSKA (reference sequence). Here the CDR3 DNA reads TGCAGTGCTAGTACAGGAATATCTGGAAACACCATATATTTT. Protein sequence: CSASTGISGNTIYF.

A single count supports this clonotype. A read error may explain this, as a much larger clone is one base away. The V call is TRBV24-1, the J call TRBJ1-2, with D possibly being TRBD1 (5 bases). CDR1 and CDR2 from the germline V gene are KGHDR and SFDVKD. CDR3 length: 11 residues. This CDR3 reads CATGGVDGYAF. CDR3 nucleotides: TGTGCCACCGGAGGGGTCGATGGCTACGCCTTC.

About this clonotype itself: This may be a read error: a much more frequent sequence differs by one nucleotide. The chain links TRBV20-1 to TRBJ2-2; 9 nucleotides line up with TRBD1. Unmatched junction bases numbered 17, after V lost 6 bases and J lost 12 bases. The CDR3 loop spans 15 amino acids. Germline lookup yields CDR1 DFQATT and CDR2 SNEGSKA (reference sequence). In DNA form, the CDR3 reads TGCAGTGCCTGGACAGGGGAATCGGTAATTGGGAAGCTGTTTTTT. Translation gives CSAWTGESVIGKLFF.

This clonotype showed up many times. The V call is TRBV29-1, the J call TRBJ1-2, with TRBD1 as a possible D gene (6 bases). CDR1 and CDR2 from the germline V gene are SQVTM and ANQGSEA. This CDR3 spans 13 amino acids. Trimming removed 0 bases from V and 4 bases from J, with 9 bases in between. CDR3 in DNA: TGCAGCGTTGAAGACTGGACAGCCTATGGCTACACCTTC. It yields the protein CSVEDWTAYGYTF.

This clonotype was counted ten times or more. The rearrangement uses TRBV20-1 and TRBJ2-3; 13 nucleotides line up with TRBD2. There are 19 residues in the CDR3. Germline CDR1 is DFQATT and CDR2 is SNEGSKA (reference sequence). With 5 bases clipped from V and 3 bases from J, the junction kept 17 bases outside the gene matches. CDR3 region: CSAEVAGGLAGEGTDTQYF. DNA for the CDR3: TGCAGTGCTGAGGTGGCGGGAGGACTAGCGGGAGAGGGAACAGATACGCAGTATTTT.

A note on this clonotype: One base away lies a much larger clone, so this may be a sequencing read error. The chain uses TRBV27 and TRBJ1-5; possibly TRBD1 for D (5 bases). Trimming left V 10 bases short and J 4 bases short, with 17 bases between. CDR1 is MNHEY, CDR2 SMNVEV, per germline (reference sequence). The CDR3 totals 14 residues. CDR3 sequence reads: CATSNGGGNQPQHF. As DNA, the CDR3 is TGTGCCACTTCCAACGGGGGAGGGAATCAGCCCCAGCATTTT.

This clonotype has a count of ten or more. The chain recombines TRBV7-2 with TRBJ2-3, with TRBD1 matching 7 bases. V lost 1 base, J lost 3 bases, and 1 base stayed unmatched. Germline lookup yields CDR1 SGHTA and CDR2 FQGNSA. The CDR3 loop spans 14 amino acids. The CDR3 region is CASSLEQGTDTQYF. The CDR3 DNA reads TGTGCCAGCAGCTTAGAACAGGGGACAGATACGCAGTATTTT.

The chain recombines TRBV30 with TRBJ2-3; the D is unclear. V was clipped by 3 bases and J by 0 bases, with 7 bases between them. Germline V CDR1 and CDR2: GTSNPN, SVGIG (reference sequence). The CDR3 totals 13 residues. The CDR3 spells CAWSPTSTDTQYF. Written as DNA, the CDR3 is TGTGCCTGGAGCCCCACAAGCACAGATACGCAGTATTTT.